A selection of T cell receptor beta chains follows, all from one sample in a study of blood T cells in healthy people across ages. One entry per CDR3 protein, called by TCRdb with MiXCR from the 5' RACE reads. The table has some 1.5 million distinct CDR3 sequences, roughly 27% seen once. The sample consisted of blood. The receptors were sampled from a woman aged 25 to 39 in good health. Both conserved end residues are part of each CDR3. A D gene is named only where the DNA matches it firmly. Size values are once, few and many counts, or a class for expanded clones, and some rows have none.

J gene: TRBJ2-1; clone size: -; D gene: -; V gene: TRBV24-1; CDR3 protein: CATSDNGQKGSYNEQFF; CDR3 DNA: TGTGCCACCAGTGACAATGGACAAAAGGGCTCCTACAATGAGCAGTTCTTC
J gene: TRBJ2-1; clone size: -; D gene: -; V gene: TRBV2; CDR3 protein: CASSPPGTYEETQFF; CDR3 DNA: TGTGCCAGCAGCCCGCCAGGGACTTACGAAGAGACCCAGTTCTTC
J gene: TRBJ1-2; clone size: -; D gene: -; V gene: TRBV7-2; CDR3 protein: CASSLSRDQGGYTF; CDR3 DNA: TGTGCCAGCAGCTTAAGCAGGGATCAGGGTGGCTACACCTTC
J gene: TRBJ1-4; clone size: -; D gene: -; V gene: TRBV3-1; CDR3 protein: CASSQSENEKLFF; CDR3 DNA: TGTGCCAGCAGCCAGTCTGAGAATGAAAAACTGTTTTTT
J gene: TRBJ2-3; clone size: -; D gene: TRBD1; V gene: TRBV5-1; CDR3 protein: CASSGQVQDTQYF; CDR3 DNA: TGCGCCAGCAGCGGACAGGTTCAAGATACGCAGTATTTT
J gene: TRBJ2-5; clone size: many; D gene: -; V gene: TRBV4-1; CDR3 protein: CASSQERGLGGETQYF; CDR3 DNA: TGCGCCAGCAGCCAAGAACGGGGATTGGGGGGAGAGACCCAGTACTTC
J gene: TRBJ2-5; clone size: few; D gene: TRBD1; V gene: TRBV24-1; CDR3 protein: CATRTTGGLETQYF; CDR3 DNA: TGTGCCACCAGAACTACAGGGGGTTTGGAGACCCAGTACTTC
J gene: TRBJ2-1; clone size: -; D gene: -; V gene: TRBV15; CDR3 protein: CATSRVPLGRQNEQFF; CDR3 DNA: TGTGCCACCAGCAGAGTCCCTCTTGGCAGACAGAATGAGCAGTTCTTC
J gene: TRBJ2-7; clone size: -; D gene: -; V gene: TRBV30; CDR3 protein: CAWSPGTYEQYF; CDR3 DNA: TGTGCCTGGAGTCCAGGAACCTACGAGCAGTACTTC
J gene: TRBJ2-3; clone size: few; D gene: TRBD2; V gene: TRBV29-1; CDR3 protein: CSVDGAGVSDTQYF; CDR3 DNA: TGCAGCGTTGATGGGGCGGGAGTATCAGATACGCAGTATTTT
J gene: TRBJ2-3; clone size: -; D gene: -; V gene: TRBV5-1; CDR3 protein: CASRYGGGSTDTQYF; CDR3 DNA: TGCGCCAGCAGGTATGGCGGGGGCTCCACAGATACGCAGTATTTT
J gene: TRBJ2-1; clone size: -; D gene: -; V gene: TRBV7-9; CDR3 protein: CASSGNYNEQFF; CDR3 DNA: TGTGCCAGCAGCGGCAACTACAATGAGCAGTTCTTC
J gene: TRBJ2-2; clone size: -; D gene: -; V gene: TRBV5-4; CDR3 protein: CASSTRTGDTGELFF; CDR3 DNA: TGTGCCAGCAGCACAAGGACGGGGGACACCGGGGAGCTGTTTTTT
J gene: TRBJ1-5; clone size: -; D gene: -; V gene: TRBV6-1; CDR3 protein: CASSETLAPRPQHF; CDR3 DNA: TGTGCCAGCAGTGAAACTTTGGCGCCCCGGCCCCAGCATTTT
J gene: TRBJ2-3; clone size: -; D gene: -; V gene: TRBV5-6; CDR3 protein: CASSATDRQYADMQYF; CDR3 DNA: TGTGCCAGCAGCGCCACGGACCGCCAATACGCAGATATGCAGTATTTT
J gene: TRBJ2-6; clone size: -; D gene: -; V gene: TRBV5-1; CDR3 protein: CASSISPSHASGANVLTF; CDR3 DNA: TGCGCCAGCAGCATAAGTCCGTCACACGCCTCTGGGGCCAACGTCCTGACTTTC
J gene: TRBJ2-5; clone size: few; D gene: TRBD2; V gene: TRBV4-1; CDR3 protein: CASSQDLAGGRETQYF; CDR3 DNA: TGCGCCAGCAGCCAAGATCTAGCGGGGGGGCGGGAGACCCAGTACTTC
J gene: TRBJ2-1; clone size: -; D gene: TRBD2; V gene: TRBV7-6; CDR3 protein: CASSFGGGPKEEQFF; CDR3 DNA: TGTGCCAGCAGCTTCGGGGGAGGGCCCAAGGAGGAGCAGTTCTTC
J gene: TRBJ2-1; clone size: many; D gene: -; V gene: TRBV29-1; CDR3 protein: CSVAPGSSEQFF; CDR3 DNA: TGCAGCGTTGCCCCAGGGAGTAGTGAGCAGTTCTTC
J gene: TRBJ2-4; clone size: few; D gene: -; V gene: TRBV2; CDR3 protein: CASSVGGALAKNIQYF; CDR3 DNA: TGTGCCAGCAGTGTTGGGGGCGCCTTGGCCAAAAACATTCAGTACTTC
J gene: TRBJ2-3; clone size: -; D gene: TRBD2; V gene: TRBV5-1; CDR3 protein: CASLEGLAATDTQYF; CDR3 DNA: TGCGCCAGCCTAGAAGGACTAGCGGCCACAGATACGCAGTATTTT